This TCR beta chain was obtained from a study of patients and donors after allogeneic stem cell transplantation. This clonotype has at least ten counts. TCRdb re-called the RT-PCR reads with MiXCR, one entry per CDR3 protein. This table has tens of thousands of distinct CDR3 sequences, approximately 5.2% appearing once. The CDR3 extends over 13 amino acids. Germline values: CDR1 DFQATT, CDR2 SNEGSKA (reference sequence). V shed 0 bases and J shed 6 bases, with 9 bases lying between them. Sequencing was done on a sample of blood, either unsorted or a sorted T cell fraction (not recorded which). This TCR was sampled from a human donor who was either an allogeneic HSCT recipient or a stem cell or donor lymphocyte infusion donor (not recorded which). It is not recorded whose cells these are; they may come from a transplant donor. This rearrangement joins TRBV20-1 to TRBJ2-1; no clear D. The CDR3 region has the DNA TGCAGTGCTAGAGACGGTAAAGGCAATGAGCAGTTCTTC. Translation gives CSARDGKGNEQFF.